The 23 T cell receptor beta chains given below trace back to one sample, sequenced in a study of CD8+ T cells in alopecia areata. Isolated RNA was reverse transcribed into cDNA used as the sequencing template. Measured with immunoSEQ multiplex PCR; TCRdb has only the in-frame clones, and not every one. The sample has 150,000 to 200,000 clones; about 63% are singletons. Sequenced here: CD4+ T cells sorted from blood, sampled at week 0. These TCRs come from a human donor with alopecia areata.

This clone came up a few times. The gene calls are TRBV10-1 and TRBJ2-3; TRBD1 or TRBD2 may be the D gene (5 bases each). CDR3 length equals 15 residues. The V gene's germline CDR1 is WNHNN and CDR2 SYGVQD (reference sequence). Trimming stripped 2 bases from V and 3 bases from J, with 12 bases between. The chain's CDR3 is CASSEKGTGTDTQYF. The CDR3 nucleotides read TGCGCCAGCAGTGAGAAGGGGACGGGGACAGATACGCAGTATTTT.

The chain has TRBV7-9 and TRBJ2-2, with 7 bases that match TRBD2. Germline CDR1 reads SEHNR; CDR2 reads FQNEAQ (reference sequence). Losses at the gene ends were 5 bases for V and 5 bases for J; bases not matched to a gene: 5. There are 14 residues in the CDR3. Here the CDR3 reads CASSDREETGELFF. The DNA of the CDR3 is TGTGCCAGCAGCGACCGGGAGGAAACCGGGGAGCTGTTTTTT.

The chain joins TRBV5-6 to TRBJ1-5; D gene uncertain. Germline V lookup: CDR1 SGHDT, CDR2 YYEEEE. The CDR3 covers 18 residues. Trimming pared 2 bases from V and 0 bases from J, leaving 18 bases between. The CDR3 spells CASSLWQVSPYSNQPQHF. For the CDR3, the DNA is TGTGCCAGCAGCTTATGGCAAGTGAGCCCTTATAGCAATCAGCCCCAGCATTTT.

The chain carries TRBV4-1 and TRBJ1-3, with D hard to call. V lost 1 base and J lost 0, with 13 bases in between. The germline CDR1 and CDR2 sequences are MGHRA and YSYEKL. There are 17 residues in the CDR3. The CDR3 coding sequence is TGCGCCAGCAGCCAAGGTCGACCTAAGAGCTCTGGAAACACCATATATTTT. This encodes CASSQGRPKSSGNTIYF.

The V and J genes are TRBV30 and TRBJ2-6; D is ambiguous. The ends were cut back, 5 bases at V and 6 bases at J, with 5 bases in the middle. Germline assignment: CDR1 GTSNPN and CDR2 SVGIG (reference sequence). CDR3 length: 11 residues. CDR3 sequence reads: CAWLLANVLTF. The CDR3 DNA is TGTGCCTGGCTCTTGGCCAACGTCCTGACTTTC.

The chain is built from TRBV7-9 and TRBJ1-4; 8 positions agree with TRBD1. Germline loops: CDR1 SEHNR, CDR2 FQNEAQ (reference sequence). This CDR3 is 14 amino acids long. The V segment lost 5 bases and the J segment 5 bases; nucleotides outside the gene matches: 4. CDR3 coding DNA: TGTGCCAGCAGCCCGGGACAGGCAAATGAAAAACTGTTTTTT. It encodes CASSPGQANEKLFF.

The chain carries TRBV5-4 and TRBJ1-4; a possible D gene is TRBD1 (6 bases). The V end lost 2 bases, the J end lost 0 bases, and 11 bases lay between the germline ends. This CDR3 is built from 16 residues. Germline V gene sequence: CDR1 SGHNT, CDR2 YYREEE (reference sequence). The CDR3 DNA sequence: TGTGCCAGCAGCTTTACAGGGACGACAACTAATGAAAAACTGTTTTTT. Amino acid sequence: CASSFTGTTTNEKLFF.

The CDR3 reads CSVGGQVNTEAFF. The CDR3 coding sequence is TGCAGCGTTGGTGGCCAGGTGAACACTGAAGCTTTCTTT. This chain joins TRBV29-1 and TRBJ1-1; D not resolved. This CDR3 comprises 13 residues. The germline V gene has CDR1 SQVTM and CDR2 ANQGSEA. Trimming stripped 4 bases from V and 0 bases from J, with 9 bases between.

The J gene is TRBJ2-5, the V gene TRBV30; possible D gene TRBD2, 5 bases. This CDR3 is 13 amino acids long. The V gene lost 1 base and the J gene lost 6 bases, with 12 bases spanning the gap. Germline V gene sequence: CDR1 GTSNPN, CDR2 SVGIG (reference sequence). The CDR3 region is CAWSGLAGKTQYF. The CDR3 bases are TGTGCCTGGAGTGGGCTAGCCGGGAAGACCCAGTACTTC.

This rearrangement joins TRBV15 to TRBJ2-5; 11 nucleotides align to TRBD1. V shed 0 bases, J shed 4 bases, and the junction held 7 bases outside the gene matches. There are 17 residues in the CDR3. Germline assignment: CDR1 LNHNV and CDR2 YYDKDF (reference sequence). CDR3 in amino acids: CATSREFPGTGGETQYF. DNA for the CDR3: TGTGCCACCAGCAGAGAATTTCCCGGGACAGGGGGAGAGACCCAGTACTTC.

The chain is built from TRBV30 and TRBJ1-4; TRBD1 might be the D (5 bases). The CDR3 contains 13 residues. In germline, CDR1 is GTSNPN, CDR2 SVGIG (reference sequence). V was clipped by 3 bases and J by 5 bases, with 10 bases between them. Written as DNA, the CDR3 is TGTGCCTGGAGCAAGGGGTTCAATGAAAAACTGTTTTTT. It yields the protein CAWSKGFNEKLFF.

This clone was seen more than once but under ten times. This sequence joins TRBV6-1 and TRBJ1-2; D not certain. Trimming took 3 bases from V and 5 from J, leaving 10 bases between them. The CDR3 is made up of 13 amino acids. The germline CDR1 and CDR2 sequences are MNHNS and SASEGT. The CDR3: CASSEVTDYGYTF. The CDR3, as DNA: TGTGCCAGCAGTGAGGTTACAGATTATGGCTACACCTTC.

The J gene is TRBJ1-1, the V gene TRBV30; unclear D gene. From germline, CDR1 is GTSNPN and CDR2 SVGIG (reference sequence). Between the trimmed V and J ends, which lost 0 bases and 3 bases, there was a span of 8 bases. The CDR3 length is 13 residues. The CDR3 is CAWSVWAYTEAFF. Here the CDR3 DNA reads TGTGCCTGGAGTGTCTGGGCCTACACTGAAGCTTTCTTT. The complete variable domain, with remaining parts taken from reference TRBV30 and TRBJ1-1, reads SQTIHQWPATLVQPVGSPLSLECTVEGTSNPNLYWYRQAAGRGLQLLFYSVGIGQISSEVPQNLSASRPQDRQFILSSKKLLLSDSGFYLCAWSVWAYTEAFFGQGTRLTVV.

This clone was seen a single time. The gene calls are TRBV7-2 and TRBJ2-5; 9 bases align to TRBD1. Germline lookup yields CDR1 SGHTA and CDR2 FQGNSA. V was clipped by 1 base and J by 1 base; unmatched bases: 1. CDR3 length: 15 residues. The CDR3 reads CASSLGGQGQETQYF. DNA for the CDR3: TGTGCCAGCAGCTTAGGGGGACAGGGCCAAGAGACCCAGTACTTC.

The genes are TRBV5-6 and TRBJ2-2; TRBD1 is a possible D gene (6 bases). V shed 5 bases and J shed 2 bases, with 13 bases lying between them. CDR3 size: 15 residues. The germline gives CDR1 SGHDT, CDR2 YYEEEE. CDR3 sequence (DNA): TGTGCCAGCAGTTCGGACAGAGTAAACACCGGGGAGCTGTTTTTT. It yields the protein CASSSDRVNTGELFF.

In this sample, this clone turned up a few times. The rearrangement links TRBV21-1 to TRBJ1-5. TRBV21-1 is deemed a pseudogene. CDR3 length equals 14 residues. The CDR3 nucleotides read TGTGCCAGCAGCAAAGAGTCGGAGAATCAGCCCCAGCATTTT. It codes for CASSKESENQPQHF.

This clone was found once. This chain uses TRBV7-9 with TRBJ2-3; 8 bases line up with TRBD1. V lost 6 bases to trimming and J lost 5 bases; unmatched junction nucleotides: 10. The CDR3 has 15 amino acids. CDR1 SEHNR and CDR2 FQNEAQ come from the germline V gene (reference sequence). The CDR3 sequence: CASREKGQGKDTQYF. The CDR3 nucleotides read TGTGCCAGCAGGGAGAAAGGACAGGGCAAAGATACGCAGTATTTT.

V and J are TRBV7-9 and TRBJ1-6; D is undetermined. There are 15 residues in the CDR3. Germline V gene sequence: CDR1 SEHNR, CDR2 FQNEAQ (reference sequence). The V end was cut by 2 bases, the J end by 7 bases, with 12 bases between. Here the CDR3 DNA reads TGTGCCAGCAGCTTAAGTGCAGCGCTGAATTCACCCCTCCACTTT. Translation gives CASSLSAALNSPLHF.

This clone was seen only a few times. The gene calls are TRBV5-1 and TRBJ2-5; 10 bases match TRBD2. This CDR3 is 12 amino acids long. CDR1 and CDR2 (germline): SGHRS, YFSETQ. Germline trimming cut 7 bases from V and 9 bases from J; bases unmatched to any gene: 6. CDR3 coding DNA: TGCGCCAGCGGGAACAGCGGGGGGGCCCAGTACTTC. Amino acid sequence: CASGNSGGAQYF. Supplemented by reference TRBV5-1 and TRBJ2-5, the full variable domain reads KAGVTQTPRYLIKTRGQQVTLSCSPISGHRSVSWYQQTPGQGLQFLFEYFSETQRNKGNFPGRFSGRQFSNSRSEMNVSTLELGDSALYLCASGNSGGAQYFGPGTRLLVL.

V gene TRBV4-2 combines with J gene TRBJ2-5, with D possibly matching TRBD2 (5 bases). CDR1 is LGHNA and CDR2 is YNFKEQ in the germline V gene. V lost 1 base to trimming and J lost 5 bases, with 14 bases between them. CDR3 size: 15 residues. CDR3 loop: CASSQAARSGETQYF. For the CDR3, the DNA is TGTGCCAGCAGCCAAGCGGCTAGGTCGGGGGAGACCCAGTACTTC.

This chain joins TRBV30 and TRBJ1-4; no definite D call. Germline V lookup: CDR1 GTSNPN, CDR2 SVGIG (reference sequence). The V and J ends lost 1 base and 6 bases respectively, with 6 bases between them. CDR3 size: 12 residues. CDR3 in DNA: TGTGCCTGGAGTGCCAGCGATGAAAAACTGTTTTTT. It translates to CAWSASDEKLFF.

This clone was seen a handful of times. This chain joins TRBV29-1 and TRBJ2-7; D ambiguous. Germline loops: CDR1 SQVTM, CDR2 ANQGSEA. Trimming stripped 4 bases from V and 6 bases from J, with 22 bases between. The CDR3 is 15 residues long. The CDR3 region is CSVAGQYARVGEQYF. For the CDR3, the DNA is TGCAGCGTTGCCGGGCAGTACGCTCGGGTGGGCGAGCAGTACTTC.

The chain links TRBV6-1 to TRBJ1-2, with 7 bases that match TRBD1. Unmatched junction bases numbered 9, after V lost 0 bases and J lost 2 bases. Germline values: CDR1 MNHNS, CDR2 SASEGT. The CDR3 extends over 17 amino acids. The CDR3 DNA is TGTGCCAGCAGTGAAGCGCTGGACAGGAGGTCGAACTATGGCTACACCTTC. It is translated as CASSEALDRRSNYGYTF.